Each of the 31 T cell receptor beta chains below was sequenced from the same sample in a study of T cell clonality in common variable immunodeficiency. The repertoire was sequenced with immunoSEQ multiplex PCR; TCRdb's copy has only in-frame clones and lacks some. Recorded here are some 33,000 clones, none singletons. Material: peripheral blood mononuclear cells. The receptors here all came from a person aged 18-69 years in good health.

This clone has at least ten counts. The CDR3 end is not reached by the read, which stops 3 residues before it; the germline J gene fills it in. The chain joins TRBV2 to TRBJ1-5, with a weak D call TRBD1 (6 bases). V dropped 8 bases and J dropped 3 bases, with 11 bases sitting between them. Germline loops: CDR1 SNHLY, CDR2 FYNNEI. The CDR3 is 13 residues long. Partial CDR3 DNA: TGTGCCAGCCAAACAGGGTACAATCAGCCC. It codes for CASQTGYNQP. The whole CDR3 is CASQTGYNQPQHF. Full variable domain (rest looked up from reference TRBV2 and TRBJ1-5): EPEVTQTPSHQVTQMGQEVILRCVPISNHLYFYWYRQILGQKVEFLVSFYNNEISEKSEIFDDQFSVERPDGSNFTLKIRSTKLEDSAMYFCASQTGYNQPQHFGDGTRLSIL.

This clone came up many times. The read gets to within 3 residues of the CDR3 end, and the germline J gene fills in the rest. This chain uses TRBV29-1 with TRBJ2-3, with a possible D match to TRBD1 (5 bases). The germline V gene encodes CDR1 SQVTM and CDR2 ANQGSEA. This CDR3 is built from 12 residues. V was cut by 2 bases and J by 3 bases, with 6 bases left in between. CDR3 DNA, as far as it was read: TGCAGCGTTGAACAGGGTACAGATACG. Translation gives CSVEQGTDT. The complete CDR3 reads CSVEQGTDTQYF.

In this sample, this clone turned up many times. Read sequence stops 3 residues before the CDR3 end, and the germline J gene provides the missing end. The rearrangement joins TRBV2 to TRBJ1-5; D unresolved. V lost 7 bases, J lost 4 bases, and 11 bases lay in between. Germline V gene lookup returns CDR1 SNHLY and CDR2 FYNNEI. The CDR3 runs 13 residues. CDR3 DNA, as far as it was read: TGTGCCAGCAAAGGCCAAACGAATCAGCCC. Translating gives CASKGQTNQP. The whole CDR3 protein reads CASKGQTNQPQHF.

Notes on this clone: The observed sequence ends 3 residues before the CDR3 terminus, with the missing tail filled in from the germline J gene. The V call is TRBV29-1, the J call TRBJ2-3; possibly TRBD1 for D (5 bases). The V gene lost 3 bases and the J gene lost 6 bases, with 7 bases spanning the gap. CDR1 SQVTM and CDR2 ANQGSEA come from the germline V gene. There are 11 residues in the CDR3. CDR3 sequence reads: CSVDNRDTQYF. The CDR3 bases that were read are TGCAGCGTTGATAACAGGGATACG.

Ten or more counts support this clone. The read terminates 3 residues ahead of where the CDR3 ends, so the germline J gene completes it. The chain combines TRBV20-1 with TRBJ2-3; 7 positions agree with TRBD1. The length of the CDR3 is 15 residues. Germline-derived CDR1 and CDR2 are DFQATT and SNEGSKA (reference sequence). V dropped 4 bases and J dropped 4; count of bases not matched to a gene: 11. The covered CDR3 bases are TGCAGTGCTATGAAGGGGGCGGCTGGCGCAGATACG. Its translation: CSAMKGAAGADT. The whole CDR3 region reads CSAMKGAAGADTQYF.

This clone was seen repeatedly, ten times or more. The read ends 3 residues shy of where the CDR3 ends; the end is completed using the germline J gene. The J gene is TRBJ2-5, the V gene TRBV12-3 or TRBV12-4; weak D call: TRBD2 (5 bases). The CDR3 is 13 residues long. The ends were cut back, 5 bases at V and 5 bases at J, with 12 bases in the middle. This CDR3 reads CASSPGPGETQYF. Incomplete CDR3 DNA: TGTGCCAGCAGTCCAGGACCGGGGGAGACC.

This clone was counted many times. With the read ending 3 residues before the CDR3 end, the germline J gene is used to fill in that end. This sequence joins TRBV30 and TRBJ1-4, with 8 bases matching TRBD1. The V segment lost 3 bases and the J segment 3 bases; nucleotides outside the gene matches: 6. Per germline, CDR1 GTSNPN and CDR2 SVGIG (reference sequence). This CDR3 region has 15 residues. The sequenced part of the CDR3 DNA is TGTGCCTGGAGGAATGGACAGGGTTCTAATGAAAAA. Its translation is CAWRNGQGSNEK. The whole CDR3 reads CAWRNGQGSNEKLFF. The variable domain in full, with the rest retrieved from reference TRBV30 and TRBJ1-4, is SQTIHQWPATLVQPVGSPLSLECTVEGTSNPNLYWYRQAAGRGLQLLFYSVGIGQISSEVPQNLSASRPQDRQFILSSKKLLLSDSGFYLCAWRNGQGSNEKLFFGSGTQLSVL.

This clone was counted a few times. From the germline J gene comes the end of the CDR3, since the read stops 3 residues before it. This chain uses TRBV30 with TRBJ1-2, with a weak D call TRBD1 (5 bases). Germline V gene data show CDR1 as GTSNPN and CDR2 as SVGIG (reference sequence). CDR3 length: 14 amino acids. CDR3 in amino acids: CAWSSGQGKDTYTF. The covered CDR3 bases are TGTGCCTGGAGTAGTGGGCAGGGTAAAGATACC.

This clone occurred many times. The CDR3 loop reads CSARDQQARGWTEAFF. CDR3 bases read: TGCAGTGCTAGAGACCAACAAGCGCGGGGGTGGACTGAA. This chain connects TRBV20-1 to TRBJ1-1; a weak D match, TRBD1 (5 bases). The read terminates 3 residues before the CDR3 end, so the remaining end is supplied by the germline J gene. Germline values: CDR1 DFQATT, CDR2 SNEGSKA (reference sequence). The CDR3 has 16 amino acids. V lost 0 bases to trimming and J lost 5 bases, with 19 bases between them.

In this sample, this clone turned up many times. The DNA ends 3 residues before the CDR3 does, and the rest of the CDR3 is filled in from the germline J gene. The V gene is TRBV29-1, the J gene TRBJ2-7; D is unresolved. This CDR3 region has 13 residues. The germline V and J ends were trimmed by 4 bases and 1 base, with 11 bases remaining between them. Germline CDR1 is SQVTM and CDR2 is ANQGSEA. The sequenced CDR3 bases are TGCAGCGTTGCTGGTTCCACTTCCTACGAG. Amino acid sequence: CSVAGSTSYE. The entire CDR3 protein is CSVAGSTSYEQYF.

On this clone: The sequence runs out 3 residues before the end of the CDR3; the remainder is reconstructed from the germline J gene. The chain is built from TRBV16 and TRBJ1-2; 10 bases are a match to TRBD1. V lost 4 bases, J lost 4 bases, and 3 bases stayed unmatched. The CDR3 covers 14 residues. Germline values: CDR1 KGHSY, CDR2 FQNENV. Incomplete CDR3 DNA: TGTGCCAGCAGCCGGGACAGGGGAACCTATGGC. Protein sequence: CASSRDRGTYG. The full CDR3 protein is CASSRDRGTYGYTF.

This clone was recorded many times. Sequencing ends 3 residues short of the CDR3 end; the germline J gene provides the rest. The rearrangement joins TRBV6-4 to TRBJ2-7; a weak D match, TRBD1 (6 bases). With 6 bases removed from V and 3 bases from J, the gap between germline ends came to 15 bases. CDR3 length: 14 residues. The germline V gene encodes CDR1 MRHNA and CDR2 SNTAGT. CDR3 DNA, as far as it was read: TGTGCCAGCAGGGGACAAACGCCCTACTACGAG. It codes for CASRGQTPYYE. The CDR3 as a whole reads CASRGQTPYYEQYF.

This clone came up many times. The CDR3 end lies 3 residues beyond the end of the read and is filled in from the germline J gene. The rearrangement uses TRBV19 and TRBJ2-4; 8 nucleotides match TRBD1. Germline V CDR1 and CDR2: LNHDA, SQIVND (reference sequence). Trimming cost V 6 bases and J 1 base; bases outside gene matches: 8. This CDR3 is built from 16 residues. The CDR3 protein is CASRKQGVMAKNIQYF. The part of the CDR3 DNA that was read is TGTGCCAGTAGGAAACAGGGGGTCATGGCCAAAAACATT.

This clone was seen many times. The CDR3 goes on 3 residues after the read ends, and that part is filled in from the germline J gene. The chain couples TRBV2 to TRBJ2-2, with D possibly TRBD1 on 5 matching bases. V lost 3 bases, J lost 0 bases, and 8 bases lay in between. CDR3 size: 15 residues. CDR1 is SNHLY and CDR2 is FYNNEI in the germline V gene. The CDR3: CASSEWTTNTGELFF. The sequenced CDR3 bases are TGTGCCAGCAGTGAGTGGACAACGAACACCGGGGAG. The full variable domain, with the rest looked up from reference TRBV2 and TRBJ2-2, is EPEVTQTPSHQVTQMGQEVILRCVPISNHLYFYWYRQILGQKVEFLVSFYNNEISEKSEIFDDQFSVERPDGSNFTLKIRSTKLEDSAMYFCASSEWTTNTGELFFGEGSRLTVL.

This clone was seen repeatedly, ten times or more. The read halts 3 residues ahead of the CDR3 end, with the missing end drawn from the germline J gene. This chain joins TRBV10-1 and TRBJ2-3, with no clear D. CDR1 and CDR2 (germline): WNHNN, SYGVQD (reference sequence). Trimming stripped 4 bases from V and 2 bases from J, with 4 bases between. The CDR3 contains 12 residues. CDR3: CASSGLTDTQYF. CDR3 DNA (partial): TGCGCCAGCAGTGGGCTCACAGATACG.

This clone appeared many times. The DNA ends 3 residues before the CDR3 does, and the rest of the CDR3 is filled in from the germline J gene. The chain recombines TRBV7-2 with TRBJ2-2, with 11 bases identical to TRBD2. The germline V gene has CDR1 SGHTA and CDR2 FQGNSA. V shed 4 bases, J shed 5 bases, and the junction held 0 bases outside the gene matches. CDR3 length: 14 amino acids. CDR3 region: CASSWTSGTGELFF. The covered CDR3 bases are TGTGCCAGCAGCTGGACTAGCGGGACCGGGGAG.

This clone showed up many times. The CDR3 end falls 3 residues outside the read, so it is completed with the germline J gene. The rearrangement links TRBV20-1 to TRBJ1-4, with unresolved D. Trimming cost V 3 bases and J 8 bases, with 10 bases left between them. This CDR3 has 12 amino acids. Germline CDR1 is DFQATT and CDR2 is SNEGSKA (reference sequence). CDR3: CSASGHDEKLFF. Partial CDR3 DNA: TGCAGTGCTAGTGGGCACGACGAAAAA.

In its sample, this clone was seen many times. Partial CDR3 DNA: TGCAGTGCTAGTGGAGGGCAGAACGAG. Encoded protein: CSASGGQNE. The whole CDR3 is CSASGGQNEQYF. V gene TRBV20-1 combines with J gene TRBJ2-7, with a tentative D call TRBD2 (6 bases). The read finishes 3 residues shy of the CDR3 end, and the germline J gene is used to complete it. Looked up from germline, CDR1 is DFQATT and CDR2 is SNEGSKA (reference sequence). Trimming removed 3 bases at V and 5 bases at J, with 11 bases between. This CDR3 spans 12 amino acids.

This clone was recorded many times. The part of the CDR3 DNA that was read is TGTGCCATCAAACCCCTAGCGGGAGCCGCAAATGAG. This gives the protein CAIKPLAGAANE. The whole CDR3 sequence is CAIKPLAGAANEQFF. The chain carries TRBV10-3 and TRBJ2-1; 10 bases are shared with TRBD2. The missing CDR3 end, 3 residues past where the read stops, is filled in from the germline J gene. Trimming took 7 bases from V and 7 from J; bases not matched to a gene: 10. Germline V gene data show CDR1 as ENHRY and CDR2 as SYGVKD. There are 15 residues in the CDR3.

This clone was counted many times. Read sequence stops 3 residues before the CDR3 end, and the germline J gene provides the missing end. The genes are TRBV4-1 and TRBJ1-5; 7 bases align to TRBD1. V shed 4 bases, J shed 6 bases, and the junction held 12 bases outside the gene matches. Germline lookup yields CDR1 MGHRA and CDR2 YSYEKL. The CDR3 totals 16 residues. The CDR3 region is CASSLVGAGGRQPQHF. The sequenced part of the CDR3 DNA is TGCGCCAGCAGCCTCGTTGGGGCAGGGGGACGTCAGCCC.

There are many counts of this clone. The CDR3 end falls 3 residues outside the read, so it is completed with the germline J gene. The chain combines TRBV20-1 with TRBJ1-2, with D unclear. Germline CDR1 is DFQATT and CDR2 is SNEGSKA (reference sequence). The CDR3 extends over 14 amino acids. CDR3 DNA, as far as it was read: TGCAGTGCTACGCCCGGCCCGGGGTTTGGGGGC. Translated: CSATPGPGFGG. The complete CDR3 protein is CSATPGPGFGGYTF.

This clone was counted at least ten times. The CDR3 is cut off 3 residues early in the read; its end comes from the germline J gene. The V and J genes are TRBV6-1 and TRBJ1-5; unclear D gene. This CDR3 is built from 15 residues. Germline CDR1 reads MNHNS; CDR2 reads SASEGT. The ends were cut back, 1 base at V and 2 bases at J, with 9 bases in the middle. This chain's CDR3 is CASSEVVYGNQPQHF. The CDR3 DNA, read in part, is TGTGCCAGCAGTGAAGTAGTGTATGGCAATCAGCCC.

This clone was seen repeatedly, ten times or more. CDR3 DNA (partial): TGCGCCAGCAGAAGGGACAGCCCAGGGGCTGAA. Translated: CASRRDSPGAE. The CDR3 as a whole reads CASRRDSPGAEAFF. The rearrangement joins TRBV5-1 to TRBJ1-1; 7 nucleotides line up with TRBD1. The sequenced fragment ends 3 residues before the CDR3 boundary, so the rest is inferred from the germline J gene. This CDR3 region has 14 residues. After removal of 5 bases from V and 6 bases from J, the junction contained 10 bases not matched to a gene. Germline V lookup: CDR1 SGHRS, CDR2 YFSETQ.

This clone was counted at least ten times. The sequenced fragment ends 3 residues before the CDR3 boundary, so the rest is inferred from the germline J gene. The chain links TRBV2 to TRBJ1-2; 9 positions agree with TRBD1. This CDR3 is built from 12 residues. Germline assignment: CDR1 SNHLY and CDR2 FYNNEI. J was trimmed by 6 bases and V by 4 bases; bases with no gene match: 0. CDR3 DNA, as far as it was read: TGTGCCAGCAGTGGGACAGGGGATGGC. Translated: CASSGTGDG. In full, the CDR3 reads CASSGTGDGYTF.

This clone was seen many times. The CDR3 end is not reached by the read, which stops 3 residues before it; the germline J gene fills it in. The chain joins TRBV2 to TRBJ2-2, with 8 nucleotides matching TRBD2. The ends lost 2 bases at V and 6 bases at J; junction bases unmatched: 8. From germline, CDR1 is SNHLY and CDR2 FYNNEI. This CDR3 comprises 16 residues. CDR3 DNA (partial): TGTGCCAGCAGTGAATGGATTAGCGGGATATCCGGGGAG. Protein: CASSEWISGISGE. The entire CDR3 protein is CASSEWISGISGELFF.

In its sample, this clone was seen many times. The read comes to an end 3 residues before the CDR3 does, leaving the germline J gene to fill in the end. The rearrangement links TRBV30 to TRBJ1-3; 7 bases are shared with TRBD1. Germline CDR1 is GTSNPN and CDR2 is SVGIG (reference sequence). The CDR3 totals 15 residues. Unmatched junction bases numbered 4, after V lost 2 bases and J lost 0 bases. The CDR3 sequence: CAWSPGTVSGNTIYF. The CDR3 bases that were read are TGTGCCTGGAGTCCCGGGACAGTCTCTGGAAACACC.

This clone was counted ten times or more. The read halts 3 residues ahead of the CDR3 end, with the missing end drawn from the germline J gene. The V call is TRBV6-4, the J call TRBJ2-2; a possible D gene is TRBD2 (5 bases). The CDR3 sequence is 13 residues long. Trimming took 10 bases from V and 1 from J, leaving 10 bases between them. Germline CDR1 reads MRHNA; CDR2 reads SNTAGT. The part of the CDR3 DNA that was read is TGTGCCACGACCCGGGGGAACACCGGGGAG. This sequence encodes CATTRGNTGE. The entire CDR3 protein is CATTRGNTGELFF.

This clone was picked up many times. The read is 3 residues too short to cover the CDR3 end, so that end is filled in from the germline J gene. The V call is TRBV9, the J call TRBJ2-1; TRBD2 aligns across 12 bases. V shed 3 bases and J 9 bases; nucleotides not matched to a gene: 4. The length of the CDR3 is 14 residues. Germline V gene data show CDR1 as SGDLS and CDR2 as YYNGEE. The DNA read from the CDR3 is TGTGCCAGCAGCGCCTCTAGCGGGAGGGGTGAG. This codes for CASSASSGRGE. The full CDR3 is CASSASSGRGEQFF.

This clone was detected many times. Read sequence stops 3 residues before the CDR3 end, and the germline J gene provides the missing end. The genes are TRBV18 and TRBJ2-3, with TRBD2 identical over 8 bases. This CDR3 is built from 17 residues. V gave up 4 bases and J gave up 1 base; unmatched junction bases: 10. Per the germline V gene, CDR1 is KGHSH and CDR2 is LQKENI. The CDR3 sequence: CASSQGLAQTRTDTQYF. The covered CDR3 bases are TGTGCCAGCTCACAAGGACTAGCACAGACCCGCACAGATACG.

The table lists this clone with many counts. The read falls 3 residues short of the CDR3 end, and the missing part is taken from the germline J gene. This chain connects TRBV2 to TRBJ2-2; tentative D call: TRBD1 (5 bases). The V end was cut by 5 bases, the J end by 2 bases, with 9 bases between. The CDR3 length is 14 residues. The germline CDR1 and CDR2 sequences are SNHLY and FYNNEI. The part of the CDR3 DNA that was read is TGTGCCAGCAGTAAGGACACAAACACCGGGGAG. Translation: CASSKDTNTGE. The CDR3 in its entirety is CASSKDTNTGELFF.

This clone showed up many times. The CDR3 goes on 3 residues after the read ends, and that part is filled in from the germline J gene. The chain uses TRBV20-1 and TRBJ1-2; 10 bases map to TRBD1. Germline assignment: CDR1 DFQATT and CDR2 SNEGSKA (reference sequence). The V and J ends lost 3 bases and 0 bases, in that order; junction bases with no gene match: 4. The CDR3 is 15 amino acids. CDR3 sequence reads: CSARTGGTTNYGYTF. The CDR3 DNA, read in part, is TGCAGTGCTAGGACAGGGGGCACAACTAACTATGGC.